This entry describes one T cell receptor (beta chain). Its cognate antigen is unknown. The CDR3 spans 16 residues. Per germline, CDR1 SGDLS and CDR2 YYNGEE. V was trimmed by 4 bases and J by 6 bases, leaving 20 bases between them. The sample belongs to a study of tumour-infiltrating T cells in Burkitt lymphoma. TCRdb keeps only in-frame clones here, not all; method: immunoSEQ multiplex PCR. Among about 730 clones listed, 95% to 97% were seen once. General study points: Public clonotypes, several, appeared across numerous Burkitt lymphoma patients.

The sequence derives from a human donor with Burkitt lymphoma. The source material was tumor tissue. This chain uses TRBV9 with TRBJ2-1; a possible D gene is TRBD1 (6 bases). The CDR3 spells CASSPRGGTNPNEQFF. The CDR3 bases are TGTGCCAGCAGCCCCCGTGGGGGCACCAACCCCAATGAGCAGTTCTTC.